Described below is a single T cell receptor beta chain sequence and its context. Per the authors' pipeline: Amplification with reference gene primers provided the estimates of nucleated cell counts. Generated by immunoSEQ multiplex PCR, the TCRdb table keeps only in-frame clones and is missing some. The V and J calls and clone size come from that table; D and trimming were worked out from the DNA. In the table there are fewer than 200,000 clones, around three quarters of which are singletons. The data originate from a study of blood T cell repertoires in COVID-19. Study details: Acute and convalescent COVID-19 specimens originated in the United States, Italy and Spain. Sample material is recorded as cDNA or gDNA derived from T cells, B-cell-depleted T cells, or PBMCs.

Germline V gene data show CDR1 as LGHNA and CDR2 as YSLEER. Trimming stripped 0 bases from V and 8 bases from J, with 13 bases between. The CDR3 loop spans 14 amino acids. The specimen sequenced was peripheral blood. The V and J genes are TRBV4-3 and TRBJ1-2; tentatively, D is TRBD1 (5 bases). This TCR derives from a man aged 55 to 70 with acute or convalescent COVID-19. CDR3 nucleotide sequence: TGCGCCAGCAGCCAAGACCAGGGAACCTACGGCTACACCTTC. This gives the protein CASSQDQGTYGYTF.